This T cell receptor (beta chain) was found in a study of T cell changes during pregnancy in multiple sclerosis. Clones were sequenced by immunoSEQ multiplex PCR, and TCRdb holds only the in-frame ones, with some missing. The sample contains tens of thousands of clones, roughly nine tenths of which appear only once. CDR1 LNHNV and CDR2 YYDKDF come from the germline V gene (reference sequence). J lost 0 bases, V lost 1 base, and 14 bases had no gene match. The CDR3 runs 20 residues. This clonotype originated in a female donor in good health, enrolled as a control in a pregnancy study. The chain joins TRBV15 to TRBJ2-1, with TRBD2 matching 8 bases. The sample in question was peripheral blood, obtained in the first trimester of pregnancy. CDR3 sequence (DNA): TGTGCCACCAGCAGAGGTGTGGGTCCAGCGGGGGATAGCTCCTACAATGAGCAGTTCTTC. Translating it yields CATSRGVGPAGDSSYNEQFF.